This T cell receptor (beta chain) is from a study of blood T cell repertoires in COVID-19. Study processing details: Using reference gene primer amplification, nucleated cell counts were estimated. Repertoires were generated with immunoSEQ multiplex PCR, while TCRdb's copy carries only in-frame clones and drops some. V and J calls and clone size follow that table, whereas D and trimming were derived from the DNA. The sample has about 190,000 clones; around 83% are singletons. The junction had 3 bases not matched to a gene; V was cut back by 4 bases and J by 4 bases. This CDR3 is 13 amino acids long. The germline V gene encodes CDR1 LNHDA and CDR2 SQIVND (reference sequence).

The clonotype originates from a woman in her twenties or thirties who had been exposed to COVID-19. Sequences were obtained from PBMCs or T cells enriched from blood (not recorded which). The chain employs TRBV19 and TRBJ1-2, with 7 bases matching TRBD1. The CDR3 region has the DNA TGTGCCAGTAGTAATGGGACAGCCTATGGCTACACCTTC. Translation: CASSNGTAYGYTF. The variable domain in full, with the rest retrieved from reference TRBV19 and TRBJ1-2, is DGGITQSPKYLFRKEGQNVTLSCEQNLNHDAMYWYRQDPGQGLRLIYYSQIVNDFQKGDIAEGYSVSREKKESFPLTVTSAQKNPTAFYLCASSNGTAYGYTFGSGTRLTVV.